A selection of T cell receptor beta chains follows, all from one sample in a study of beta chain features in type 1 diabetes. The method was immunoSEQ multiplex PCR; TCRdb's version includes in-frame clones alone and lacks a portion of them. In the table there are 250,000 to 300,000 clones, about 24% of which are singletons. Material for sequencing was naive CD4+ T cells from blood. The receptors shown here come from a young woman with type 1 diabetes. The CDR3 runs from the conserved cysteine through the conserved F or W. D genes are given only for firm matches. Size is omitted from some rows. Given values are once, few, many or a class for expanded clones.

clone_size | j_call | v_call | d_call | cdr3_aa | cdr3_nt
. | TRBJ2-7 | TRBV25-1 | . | CASREDSHSYEQYF | TGTGCCAGCAGAGAGGACAGCCACTCCTACGAGCAGTACTTC
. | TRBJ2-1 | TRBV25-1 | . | CASSESTGRGEYNEQFF | TGTGCCAGCAGTGAATCGACGGGCAGGGGCGAATACAATGAGCAGTTCTTC
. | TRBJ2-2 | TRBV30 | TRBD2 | CAWSVRTSGTHTGELFF | TGTGCCTGGAGTGTACGGACTAGCGGGACTCACACCGGGGAGCTGTTTTTT
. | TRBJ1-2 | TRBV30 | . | CAWSGEGYYGYTF | TGTGCCTGGAGCGGGGAGGGATACTATGGCTACACCTTC
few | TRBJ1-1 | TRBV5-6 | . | CASSLRGNTEAFF | TGTGCCAGCAGCTTGCGGGGGAACACTGAAGCTTTCTTT
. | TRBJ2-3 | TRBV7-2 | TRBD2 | CASSTRLAGSTDTQYF | TGTGCCAGCAGCACCAGACTAGCGGGAAGCACAGATACGCAGTATTTT
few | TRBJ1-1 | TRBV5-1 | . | CASSSGHLNTEAFF | TGCGCCAGCAGCTCAGGACACCTTAACACTGAAGCTTTCTTT
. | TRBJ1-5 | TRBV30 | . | CAWSLRGNQPQHF | TGTGCCTGGTCCCTACGAGGAAATCAGCCCCAGCATTTT
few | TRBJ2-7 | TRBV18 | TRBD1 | CASSPMDRDYEQYF | TGTGCCAGCTCACCCATGGACAGGGACTACGAGCAGTACTTC
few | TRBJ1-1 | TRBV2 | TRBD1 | CARSRHRGGDTEAFF | TGTGCCAGGAGCCGACACAGGGGGGGTGACACTGAAGCTTTCTTT
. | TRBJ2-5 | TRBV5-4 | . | CASSLAAGRDIQETQYF | TGTGCCAGCAGCTTGGCTGCGGGGAGGGACATCCAAGAGACCCAGTACTTC
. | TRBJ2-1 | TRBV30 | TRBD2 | CAWRGRGLARNEQFF | TGTGCCTGGAGGGGGAGGGGACTAGCGCGCAATGAGCAGTTCTTC
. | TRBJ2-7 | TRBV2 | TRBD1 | CASRGTGAPYEQYF | TGTGCCAGCAGAGGGACAGGGGCGCCCTACGAGCAGTACTTC
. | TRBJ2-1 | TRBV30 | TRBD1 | CAWSLQGANEQFF | TGTGCCTGGAGCTTACAGGGGGCGAACGAGCAGTTCTTC